This is a list of T cell receptor beta chains from one sample in a study of T cell clonotyping in hematopoietic cell transplantation. Profiled with immunoSEQ multiplex PCR; TCRdb holds only in-frame clones, not every one. The data hold over 25,000 clones, with about 74% observed a single time. This specimen consisted of peripheral blood mononuclear cells, obtained before stem cell transplant. The receptors stem from a woman aged 25 to 39 with chronic myeloid leukemia. Some clones in this sample may be carry-over from other donors' samples. Each CDR3 is given with its conserved first and last residue. Each record gives: D gene, V gene, J gene, CDR3 protein. D genes are given only for firm matches.

>TRBD2|TRBV7-2|TRBJ2-5
CASSLGGGRETQYF
>TRBD1|TRBV11-2|TRBJ2-1
CASSTGQGAFNEQFF
>-|TRBV28|TRBJ2-7
CASSRSTGSPYEQYF
>TRBD2|TRBV6-6|TRBJ2-3
CASSYSNLAGLDTQYF
>-|TRBV7-2|TRBJ1-2
CASSLSNYGYTF
>-|TRBV9|TRBJ1-2
CASSVDSFLTNYGYTF
>-|TRBV7-6|TRBJ2-3
CASSLAQASYADTQYF
>-|TRBV10-3|TRBJ2-7
CAISEPGRNSYEQYF
>-|TRBV28|TRBJ1-2
CASSLYGPPGDGYTF
>-|TRBV7-9|TRBJ1-2
CASSHFETQGHYGYTF
>TRBD2|TRBV4-3|TRBJ2-7
CASSQEILATGYEQYF
>-|TRBV5-6|TRBJ2-2
CASSLLGVRGTGELFF
>-|TRBV11-2|TRBJ1-6
CASSFAGGSPLHF
>-|TRBV19|TRBJ2-5
CASSPKGRAQYF
>TRBD1|TRBV7-2|TRBJ1-1
CASSLVLGGRGEAFF
>TRBD1|TRBV4-3|TRBJ1-2
CASSQGTGGLLGGYTF
>-|TRBV6-5|TRBJ1-3
CASLKVGPGNTIYF
>-|TRBV10-3|TRBJ1-2
CATRTGYGYTF
>TRBD2|TRBV9|TRBJ2-7
CASSVDEPLGEGYEQYF
>-|TRBV10-3|TRBJ2-2
CASSDPRGTGELFF
>-|TRBV4-1|TRBJ1-4
CASSQVFATNEKLFF
>TRBD2|TRBV6-4|TRBJ2-3
CASSEVTSGGNEDTQYF
>-|TRBV5-8|TRBJ1-2
CASSLGHSSNYGYTF
>-|TRBV7-6|TRBJ1-1
CASSLSRGAQEAFF
>-|TRBV5-4|TRBJ1-1
CASSLDIGNTEAFF
>-|TRBV4-1|TRBJ1-4
CASSRERTGNEKLFF
>-|TRBV5-4|TRBJ1-2
CASSLTTGLNYGYTF
>TRBD1|TRBV5-4|TRBJ2-3
CASSLTGQGMNF
>-|TRBV10-3|TRBJ1-1
CAISESSGAVNTEAFF
>TRBD2|TRBV27|TRBJ2-2
CASSLGGEGTGELFF
>-|TRBV29-1|TRBJ1-2
CSVEESGAGGYTF
>TRBD2|TRBV29-1|TRBJ2-5
CSALPISGGLIGTQYF
>-|TRBV6-6|TRBJ1-2
CASSYNGRANYGYTF
>-|TRBV2|TRBJ1-1
CASKGYLEAFF
>TRBD1|TRBV12-5|TRBJ2-1
CASGLVPDGQGTFNEQFF
>TRBD1|TRBV30|TRBJ1-6
CAWSLGGTGNSPLHF
>-|TRBV30|TRBJ1-1
CAWNVGRGKNTEAFF
>TRBD1|TRBV7-2|TRBJ1-5
CASSPDRGRNQPQHF
>-|TRBV6-1|TRBJ1-5
CASSGGGTYNQPQHF
>TRBD1|TRBV6-5|TRBJ2-3
CASSYLGQGTDTQYF
>-|TRBV6-1|TRBJ1-1
CASSPQPNTEAFF
>-|TRBV11-2|TRBJ1-1
CASSLWFFDRNTEAFF
>-|TRBV4-2|TRBJ1-5
CASSQGQANQPQHF
>-|TRBV30|TRBJ1-3
CAWSRSGSGNTIYF
>TRBD1|TRBV4-1|TRBJ2-5
CASSRGTGTQETQYF
>TRBD1|TRBV7-2|TRBJ1-6
CASRLGTGDNSPLHF
>TRBD1|TRBV30|TRBJ2-7
CAWSAGQGLYEQYF
>-|TRBV9|TRBJ2-2
CASSVEGSTGELFF
>-|TRBV18|TRBJ1-1
CASSPVSSSEAFF
>-|TRBV30|TRBJ1-6
CAWRQRDTYNSPLHF
>-|TRBV14|TRBJ1-2
CASSQLRNYGYTF
>-|TRBV6-1|TRBJ2-1
CASSESPPAQGSYNEQFF
>-|TRBV4-2|TRBJ2-2
CASSQPTGNTGELFF
>-|TRBV10-3|TRBJ2-6
CAMRGGSGANVLTF
>-|TRBV5-1|TRBJ1-1
CASRGQTNTEAFF
>-|TRBV25-1|TRBJ2-1
CASSDVGPPSPNEQFF
>-|TRBV4-1|TRBJ1-6
CASMGDGSSYNSPLHF
>-|TRBV7-2|TRBJ2-1
CASSLGPVGGREQFF